Following are 28 T cell receptor beta chains from one sample sequenced in a study of human versus mouse CDR3 diversity and MHC coevolution. Method: immunoSEQ multiplex PCR; TCRdb's copy keeps in-frame clones and lacks some. Of 80,000 or so clones listed, about 93% were seen once; the top ten hold 1.3% to 1.5%. Sequenced sample: naive CD4+ T cells from blood. Described subset: CD45RO-negative CD62L-positive naive CD4 T cells. The receptors shown here come from a person between 25 and 70 years old in good health.

The rearrangement joins TRBV7-2 to TRBJ1-1; the D is unclear. The CDR3 sequence is 14 residues long. Germline CDR1 SGHTA, CDR2 FQGNSA. V was cut by 2 bases and J by 0 bases, with 7 bases left in between. CDR3 region: CASSLQVLNTEAFF. CDR3 bases: TGTGCCAGCAGCTTACAGGTTCTGAACACTGAAGCTTTCTTT.

This clone was seen a few times. CDR3 bases: TGTGCCAGTAGTATCAGACAGGGGGATTACTATGGCTACACCTTC. Residues: CASSIRQGDYYGYTF. This chain joins TRBV19 and TRBJ1-2, with TRBD1 identical over 9 bases. With 3 bases clipped from V and 3 bases from J, the junction kept 5 bases outside the gene matches. This CDR3 has 15 residues. From germline, CDR1 is LNHDA and CDR2 SQIVND (reference sequence).

The genes are TRBV7-9 and TRBJ1-4, with 12 bases that match TRBD1. The germline V gene has CDR1 SEHNR and CDR2 FQNEAQ (reference sequence). The CDR3 spans 18 residues. The V segment lost 1 base and the J segment 7 bases; nucleotides outside the gene matches: 10. The CDR3 region is CASSLGGTGGAGGEKLFF. The CDR3 bases are TGTGCCAGCAGCTTAGGCGGGACAGGGGGCGCCGGAGGTGAAAAACTGTTTTTT. Complete variable domain (other parts from reference TRBV7-9 and TRBJ1-4): DTGVSQNPRHKITKRGQNVTFRCDPISEHNRLYWYRQTLGQGPEFLTYFQNEAQLEKSRLLSDRFSAERPKGSFSTLEIQRTEQGDSAMYLCASSLGGTGGAGGEKLFFGSGTQLSVL.

This chain links TRBV5-4 with TRBJ2-7, with TRBD2 matching 10 bases. J gave up 2 bases and V 4 bases, and 9 bases lay outside the gene matches. Germline values: CDR1 SGHNT, CDR2 YYREEE (reference sequence). This CDR3 is built from 16 residues. CDR3 coding DNA: TGTGCCAGCAGCCAGCTTAGGACTAGCGGAGCCTACGAGCAGTACTTC. Translation gives CASSQLRTSGAYEQYF. Full variable domain (missing parts from reference TRBV5-4 and TRBJ2-7): ETGVTQSPTHLIKTRGQQVTLRCSSQSGHNTVSWYQQALGQGPQFIFQYYREEENGRGNFPPRFSGLQFPNYSSELNVNALELDDSALYLCASSQLRTSGAYEQYFGPGTRLTVT.

The V and J genes are TRBV10-3 and TRBJ2-1, with TRBD2 matching over 7 bases. The CDR3 spans 15 residues. Germline assignment: CDR1 ENHRY and CDR2 SYGVKD. With V trimmed by 8 bases and J by 0 bases, 7 bases remained unmatched. In DNA form, the CDR3 reads TGTGCCATCGACGAGCGGGGTAGCTCCTACAATGAGCAGTTCTTC. Protein: CAIDERGSSYNEQFF.

The CDR3 is CASSSPPGQGGGEQFF. The CDR3, as DNA: TGTGCCAGCAGTTCCCCCCCGGGACAGGGGGGAGGTGAGCAGTTCTTC. The chain has TRBV6-6 and TRBJ2-1; 11 bases map to TRBD1. Germline V CDR1 and CDR2: MNHNY, SVGAGI (reference sequence). This CDR3 has 16 amino acids. J gave up 9 bases and V 4 bases, and 11 bases lay outside the gene matches.

This clone was observed once. The V and J genes are TRBV7-3 and TRBJ1-3; D is possibly TRBD1 (5 bases). The CDR3 is 14 amino acids. Trimming removed 2 bases at V and 2 bases at J, with 7 bases between. The V gene's germline CDR1 is SGHTA and CDR2 FQGTGA. The CDR3: CASSLGAAGNTIYF. CDR3 coding DNA: TGTGCCAGCAGCTTAGGGGCTGCTGGAAACACCATATATTTT.

The sample holds one count of this clone. The genes are TRBV7-3 and TRBJ2-1; D remains ambiguous. The CDR3 is 14 residues long. The V and J ends lost 2 bases and 8 bases respectively, with 13 bases between them. The V gene's germline CDR1 is SGHTA and CDR2 FQGTGA. CDR3 loop: CASSLDAAGYEQFF. CDR3 sequence (DNA): TGTGCCAGCAGCTTAGACGCGGCCGGTTATGAGCAGTTCTTC.

The count of this clone is one. The V and J genes are TRBV14 and TRBJ1-2; a weak D match, TRBD1 (6 bases). Germline V lookup: CDR1 SGHDN, CDR2 FVKESK. V was cut by 4 bases and J by 6 bases, with 21 bases left in between. The CDR3 extends over 16 amino acids. CDR3 sequence: CASSLGNRVYADGYTF. The DNA of the CDR3 is TGTGCCAGCAGCCTAGGGAACAGGGTATACGCCGATGGCTACACCTTC.

The CDR3 sequence is CASSPGGTLYNEQFF. The CDR3 DNA reads as TGTGCCAGCAGTCCTGGGGGGACCTTATACAATGAGCAGTTCTTC. This chain connects TRBV6-5 to TRBJ2-1; TRBD2 is a possible D gene (6 bases). Deletions cut 5 bases from V and 4 bases from J, with 15 bases between. The CDR3 spans 15 residues. CDR1 MNHEY and CDR2 SVGAGI come from the germline V gene.

This clone was seen once. This chain joins TRBV7-3 and TRBJ2-7, with 11 bases aligning to TRBD2. Germline CDR1 and CDR2: SGHTA and FQGTGA. V trimming: 2 bases; J trimming: 1 base; junction bases outside the gene matches: 1. This CDR3 has 15 amino acids. The CDR3 DNA is TGTGCCAGCAGCTTAGGGACTAGCGGTTCCTACGAGCAGTACTTC. It encodes CASSLGTSGSYEQYF. The whole variable domain, remainder taken from reference TRBV7-3 and TRBJ2-7, is GAGVSQTPSNKVTEKGKYVELRCDPISGHTALYWYRQSLGQGPEFLIYFQGTGAADDSGLPNDRFFAVRPEGSVSTLKIQRTERGDSAVYLCASSLGTSGSYEQYFGPGTRLTVT.

This clone was detected once. V is TRBV6-1 and J is TRBJ2-3; D perhaps matches TRBD1 (5 bases). This CDR3 has 14 amino acids. Germline-derived CDR1 and CDR2 are MNHNS and SASEGT. V was shortened by 2 bases and J by 5 bases, with 11 bases between the two germline ends. As DNA, the CDR3 is TGTGCCAGCAGTGAAAAGGGGTATATAGATACGCAGTATTTT. It codes for CASSEKGYIDTQYF.

The genes are TRBV9 and TRBJ2-6; weak D call: TRBD1 (7 bases). CDR3 size: 16 residues. V lost 4 bases and J 0 bases, leaving 11 bases between the germline ends. In germline, CDR1 is SGDLS, CDR2 YYNGEE. The CDR3 is CASSPRGDSGANVLTF. The CDR3 nucleotides read TGTGCCAGCAGCCCCAGGGGGGACTCTGGGGCCAACGTCCTGACTTTC. Filled out from reference TRBV9 and TRBJ2-6, the complete variable domain reads DSGVTQTPKHLITATGQRVTLRCSPRSGDLSVYWYQQSLDQGLQFLIQYYNGEERAKGNILERFSAQQFPDLHSELNLSSLELGDSALYFCASSPRGDSGANVLTFGAGSRLTVL.

This chain links TRBV19 with TRBJ2-4, with 7 positions matching TRBD1. From germline, CDR1 is LNHDA and CDR2 SQIVND (reference sequence). CDR3 length: 16 residues. V lost 4 bases, J lost 0 bases, and 6 bases stayed unmatched. In DNA, the CDR3 is TGTGCCAGTAGTACCCAAGGGACAGTAGCCAAAAACATTCAGTACTTC. Protein: CASSTQGTVAKNIQYF.

V gene TRBV12-5 combines with J gene TRBJ2-1, with 11 bases identical to TRBD1. With 4 bases clipped from V and 4 bases from J, the junction kept 3 bases outside the gene matches. CDR1 and CDR2 from the germline V gene are LGHNT and FRNRAP. This CDR3 has 15 residues. Written as DNA, the CDR3 is TGTGCTAGTGGTTCTGGGACAGGGGGATACAATGAGCAGTTCTTC. The encoded protein is CASGSGTGGYNEQFF.

The chain employs TRBV6-6 and TRBJ2-3; D is undetermined. The V and J ends lost 7 bases and 5 bases respectively, with 7 bases between them. Germline V gene lookup returns CDR1 MNHNY and CDR2 SVGAGI (reference sequence). CDR3 length: 11 residues. CDR3 DNA sequence: TGTGCCAGCACCACTCGAGATACGCAGTATTTT. Residues: CASTTRDTQYF.

The genes are TRBV5-4 and TRBJ2-2, with D possibly TRBD1 on 5 matching bases. V lost 5 bases and J lost 1, with 6 bases in between. Germline loops: CDR1 SGHNT, CDR2 YYREEE (reference sequence). The CDR3 spans 13 residues. The CDR3 here is CASRDMNTGELFF. In DNA, the CDR3 is TGTGCCAGCAGGGACATGAACACCGGGGAGCTGTTTTTT.

The rearrangement joins TRBV29-1 to TRBJ2-1; 13 bases match TRBD2. V was clipped by 5 bases and J by 8 bases; unmatched bases: 9. From germline, CDR1 is SQVTM and CDR2 ANQGSEA. The CDR3 loop spans 15 amino acids. CDR3 loop: CSVPPGTSGKDEQFF. The DNA for the CDR3 is TGCAGCGTTCCCCCAGGGACTAGCGGGAAAGATGAGCAGTTCTTC.

The chain combines TRBV29-1 with TRBJ1-1; D not certain. The CDR3 contains 13 residues. In germline, CDR1 is SQVTM, CDR2 ANQGSEA. The V gene lost 0 bases and the J gene lost 1 base, with 6 bases spanning the gap. The CDR3 sequence is CSVEETPNTEAFF. CDR3 sequence (DNA): TGCAGCGTTGAAGAAACACCGAACACTGAAGCTTTCTTT.

The V call is TRBV7-9, the J call TRBJ2-7; 10 nucleotides line up with TRBD1. Losses at the gene ends were 8 bases for V and 4 bases for J; bases not matched to a gene: 8. This CDR3 spans 14 amino acids. CDR1 is SEHNR, CDR2 FQNEAQ, per germline (reference sequence). The CDR3 is CASRRGTGVYEQYF. The DNA for the CDR3 is TGTGCCAGCCGCAGAGGGACAGGGGTATACGAGCAGTACTTC.

The chain has TRBV7-2 and TRBJ2-6, with D perhaps matching TRBD1 (7 bases). The CDR3 runs to 19 residues. V lost 3 bases and J lost 1, with 19 bases in between. Germline CDR1 SGHTA, CDR2 FQGNSA. CDR3 nucleotide sequence: TGTGCCAGCAGCTTCCTTAGGGGGCAGGGGGGTTCTGGGGCCAACGTCCTGACTTTC. Protein: CASSFLRGQGGSGANVLTF.

This clone came up once. J is TRBJ1-2 and V is TRBV27; 7 bases align to TRBD1. The J segment lost 5 bases and the V segment lost 4 bases, leaving 13 bases of the junction unmatched. This CDR3 is 16 amino acids long. CDR1 MNHEY and CDR2 SMNVEV come from the germline V gene (reference sequence). CDR3 amino acids: CASSSQTGPLGYGYTF. The CDR3 DNA is TGTGCCAGCAGTTCCCAGACAGGGCCTCTTGGGTATGGCTACACCTTC.

This chain joins TRBV6-5 and TRBJ2-7; tentative D call: TRBD1 (5 bases). The CDR3 extends over 13 amino acids. CDR1 is MNHEY, CDR2 SVGAGI, per germline. Deletions cut 5 bases from V and 7 bases from J, with 15 bases between. CDR3 in amino acids: CASSGPGMGEQYF. The DNA of the CDR3 is TGTGCCAGCAGTGGCCCAGGGATGGGGGAGCAGTACTTC.

V gene TRBV28 combines with J gene TRBJ1-1, with D possibly matching TRBD1 (5 bases). The ends were cut back, 3 bases at V and 1 base at J, with 15 bases in the middle. This CDR3 is 16 amino acids long. Per the germline V gene, CDR1 is MDHEN and CDR2 is SYDVKM. The CDR3 loop is CASSLAGYGPNTEAFF. Here the CDR3 DNA reads TGTGCCAGCAGTTTGGCAGGGTATGGTCCGAACACTGAAGCTTTCTTT.

The rearrangement joins TRBV5-4 to TRBJ2-3; D gene unclear. This CDR3 comprises 13 residues. The germline V and J ends were trimmed by 4 bases and 4 bases, with 10 bases remaining between them. CDR1 is SGHNT and CDR2 is YYREEE in the germline V gene (reference sequence). The DNA of the CDR3 is TGTGCCAGCAGCCCCGAGTCGGCAGATACGCAGTATTTT. It specifies CASSPESADTQYF.

In DNA, the CDR3 is TGTGCCAGCAGTGATCGGGTCAGCTCCTACAATGAGCAGTTCTTC. This encodes CASSDRVSSYNEQFF. The chain carries TRBV2 and TRBJ2-1; D is unresolved. The germline V gene has CDR1 SNHLY and CDR2 FYNNEI. The V and J ends lost 3 bases and 0 bases respectively, with 9 bases between them. There are 15 residues in the CDR3.

The chain is built from TRBV4-1 and TRBJ2-7; 9 nucleotides align to TRBD1. V lost 1 base and J lost 0; bases outside the gene matches: 4. Germline assignment: CDR1 MGHRA and CDR2 YSYEKL. The CDR3 covers 16 residues. The CDR3 reads CASSQGTGALSYEQYF. CDR3 coding DNA: TGCGCCAGCAGCCAAGGGACAGGGGCCCTCTCCTACGAGCAGTACTTC.

V is TRBV7-2 and J is TRBJ1-4, with TRBD1 as a possible D gene (5 bases). The V end lost 4 bases, the J end lost 7 bases, and 16 bases lay between the germline ends. This CDR3 contains 15 residues. The germline V gene has CDR1 SGHTA and CDR2 FQGNSA. The CDR3: CASSSQAGLSEKLFF. The CDR3 region has the DNA TGTGCCAGCAGCTCACAGGCGGGGCTGAGTGAAAAACTGTTTTTT.